These 3 T cell receptor beta chains were sequenced from one sample in a study of vaccination effects on CD4 cells after COVID-19. Which antigens these TCRs recognize remains unknown. Ahead of sequencing, the ViraFEST assay grew antigen-specific CD4+ T cells using viral peptide pools. Following an approximately 11-day culture, CD4+ T cells were purified. Sequenced by immunoSEQ multiplex PCR; TCRdb stores in-frame clones only, minus some. The table lists over 20,000 clones, 65% to 85% of them singletons. The specimen was CD4+ T cells from PBMCs cultured with HCoV-229E spike peptides, collected before COVID-19 vaccination. The receptor set was obtained from a human donor who received a COVID-19 vaccine.

This clone was seen just once. The chain carries TRBV7-2 and TRBJ2-1; 11 nucleotides match TRBD2. The ends lost 1 base at V and 5 bases at J; junction bases unmatched: 10. Germline lookup yields CDR1 SGHTA and CDR2 FQGNSA. The CDR3 consists of 18 residues. The CDR3 bases are TGTGCCAGCAGCTTAGTGTTCCTAGCGGGGGGTATAAACAATGAGCAGTTCTTC. It codes for CASSLVFLAGGINNEQFF.

The chain links TRBV7-9 to TRBJ1-1, with a possible D match to TRBD1 (5 bases). Trimming cost V 6 bases and J 5 bases, with 19 bases left between them. This CDR3 contains 15 residues. Germline V lookup: CDR1 SEHNR, CDR2 FQNEAQ (reference sequence). DNA for the CDR3: TGTGCCAGCAGGCCCCCGGTAGGGGACGGTACTGAAGCTTTCTTT. Translating gives CASRPPVGDGTEAFF.

The chain couples TRBV2 to TRBJ2-3; 8 bases fit TRBD2. Trimming cost V 3 bases and J 2 bases; bases outside gene matches: 7. Germline CDR1 SNHLY, CDR2 FYNNEI. This CDR3 comprises 16 residues. The DNA for the CDR3 is TGTGCCAGCAGTGAGATCGCGGGGGGTACCACAGATACGCAGTATTTT. It encodes CASSEIAGGTTDTQYF.